The 6 T cell receptor beta chains in this list originate from one sample, sequenced in a study of cytomegalovirus exposure and HLA in healthy donors. Vbeta (60) and Jbeta (13) primers were used in the PCR. Clones were sequenced by immunoSEQ multiplex PCR, and TCRdb holds only the in-frame ones, with some missing. The table includes over 150,000 clones, roughly 80% detected once. Sequenced input: PBMCs. The receptors derive from a man between 18 and 29 years old in good health and CMV-seronegative.

This clone has only one observation. V gene TRBV2 combines with J gene TRBJ2-1, with 10 bases lining up with TRBD2. The CDR3 length is 14 residues. From germline, CDR1 is SNHLY and CDR2 FYNNEI. V lost 8 bases, J lost 7 bases, and 8 bases stayed unmatched. Here the CDR3 DNA reads TGTGCCAGCGGATCTAGCGGGAGTGGTAATGAGCAGTTCTTC. Protein sequence: CASGSSGSGNEQFF. Full variable domain (rest looked up from reference TRBV2 and TRBJ2-1): EPEVTQTPSHQVTQMGQEVILRCVPISNHLYFYWYRQILGQKVEFLVSFYNNEISEKSEIFDDQFSVERPDGSNFTLKIRSTKLEDSAMYFCASGSSGSGNEQFFGPGTRLTVL.

This chain uses TRBV18 with TRBJ2-1; D unresolved. Germline-derived CDR1 and CDR2 are KGHSH and LQKENI. The ends were cut back, 6 bases at V and 4 bases at J, with 10 bases in the middle. The CDR3 covers 13 residues. DNA of the CDR3: TGTGCCAGCTCGAGGTTGTTTTACAATGAGCAGTTCTTC. This translates into CASSRLFYNEQFF.

The chain uses TRBV4-1 and TRBJ1-5, with TRBD1 matching over 7 bases. This CDR3 has 18 amino acids. V shed 1 base and J 4 bases; nucleotides not matched to a gene: 13. Germline CDR1 MGHRA, CDR2 YSYEKL. The CDR3 region has the DNA TGCGCCAGCAGCCAAGTGGGCCGCCGGGACAGAATAAATCAGCCCCAGCATTTT. Its translation is CASSQVGRRDRINQPQHF.

The chain couples TRBV9 to TRBJ2-2; 9 nucleotides agree with TRBD1. The CDR3 totals 15 residues. The trim removed 5 bases at V and 5 bases at J, leaving 7 bases unmatched. CDR1 is SGDLS and CDR2 is YYNGEE in the germline V gene. The CDR3 loop reads CASRGTGTRTGELFF. In DNA form, the CDR3 reads TGTGCCAGCAGGGGGACAGGGACGAGGACCGGGGAGCTGTTTTTT. Looking up the rest from reference TRBV9 and TRBJ2-2 gives the full variable domain: DSGVTQTPKHLITATGQRVTLRCSPRSGDLSVYWYQQSLDQGLQFLIQYYNGEERAKGNILERFSAQQFPDLHSELNLSSLELGDSALYFCASRGTGTRTGELFFGEGSRLTVL.

The chain recombines TRBV11-2 with TRBJ2-7; perhaps TRBD1 as D (6 bases). This CDR3 has 14 amino acids. Germline V CDR1 and CDR2: SGHAT, FQNNGV. Trimming took off 7 bases at V and 3 bases at J, with 16 bases between the two ends. CDR3 amino acids: CASTKRTEIYEQYF. The DNA of the CDR3 is TGTGCCAGCACAAAAAGGACAGAGATCTACGAGCAGTACTTC. The full variable domain, with the rest looked up from reference TRBV11-2 and TRBJ2-7, is EAGVAQSPRYKIIEKRQSVAFWCNPISGHATLYWYQQILGQGPKLLIQFQNNGVVDDSQLPKDRFSAERLKGVDSTLKIQPAKLEDSAVYLCASTKRTEIYEQYFGPGTRLTVT.

This clone has only a few counts. The chain links TRBV5-6 to TRBJ2-7; D call uncertain. V shed 2 bases and J shed 6 bases, with 9 bases lying between them. The CDR3 contains 12 residues. Looked up from germline, CDR1 is SGHDT and CDR2 is YYEEEE. CDR3 residues: CASSLEPSEQYF. The CDR3 bases are TGTGCCAGCAGCTTAGAGCCCTCCGAGCAGTACTTC.